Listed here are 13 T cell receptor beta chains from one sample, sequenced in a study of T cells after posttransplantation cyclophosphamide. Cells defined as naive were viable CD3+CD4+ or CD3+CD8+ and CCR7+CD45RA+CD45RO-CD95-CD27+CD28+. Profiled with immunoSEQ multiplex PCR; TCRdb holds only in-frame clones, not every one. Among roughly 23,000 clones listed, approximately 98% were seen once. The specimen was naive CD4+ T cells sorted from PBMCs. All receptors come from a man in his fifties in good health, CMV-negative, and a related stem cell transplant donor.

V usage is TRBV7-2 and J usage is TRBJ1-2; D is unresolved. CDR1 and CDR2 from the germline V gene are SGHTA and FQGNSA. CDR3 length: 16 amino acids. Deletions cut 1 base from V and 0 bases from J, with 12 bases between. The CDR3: CASSLGAGRANYGYTF. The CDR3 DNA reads TGTGCCAGCAGCTTAGGGGCGGGTAGGGCTAACTATGGCTACACCTTC.

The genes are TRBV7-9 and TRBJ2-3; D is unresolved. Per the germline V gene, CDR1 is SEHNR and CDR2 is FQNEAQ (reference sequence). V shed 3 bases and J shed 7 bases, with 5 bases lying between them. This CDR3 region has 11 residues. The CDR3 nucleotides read TGTGCCAGCAGCTTGACAAATACGCAGTATTTT. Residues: CASSLTNTQYF.

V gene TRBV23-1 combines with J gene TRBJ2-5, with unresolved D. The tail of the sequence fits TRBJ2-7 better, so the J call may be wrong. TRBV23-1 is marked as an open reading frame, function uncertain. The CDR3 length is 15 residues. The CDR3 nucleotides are TGCGCCAGCAGTAGAGACACCGTGAGCTCCTACGAGCAGTACTTC. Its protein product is CASSRDTVSSYEQYF.

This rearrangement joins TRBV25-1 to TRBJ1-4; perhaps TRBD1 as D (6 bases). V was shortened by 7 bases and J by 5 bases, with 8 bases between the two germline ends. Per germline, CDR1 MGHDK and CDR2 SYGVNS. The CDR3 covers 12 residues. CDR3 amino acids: CASTRGNEKLFF. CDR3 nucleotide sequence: TGTGCCAGCACCAGGGGAAATGAAAAACTGTTTTTT.

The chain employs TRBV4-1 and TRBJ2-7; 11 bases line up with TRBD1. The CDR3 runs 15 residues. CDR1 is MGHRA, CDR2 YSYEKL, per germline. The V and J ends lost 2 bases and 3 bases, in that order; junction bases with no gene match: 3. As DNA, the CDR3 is TGCGCCAGCAGCCAACCGGGACAGGGGGTCTACGAGCAGTACTTC. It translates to CASSQPGQGVYEQYF.

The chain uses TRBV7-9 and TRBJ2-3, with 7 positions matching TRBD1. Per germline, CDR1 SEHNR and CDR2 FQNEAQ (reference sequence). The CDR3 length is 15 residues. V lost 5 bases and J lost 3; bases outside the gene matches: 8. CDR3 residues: CASSQRQGRTDTQYF. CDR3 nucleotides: TGTGCCAGCAGCCAGCGACAGGGTCGGACAGATACGCAGTATTTT.

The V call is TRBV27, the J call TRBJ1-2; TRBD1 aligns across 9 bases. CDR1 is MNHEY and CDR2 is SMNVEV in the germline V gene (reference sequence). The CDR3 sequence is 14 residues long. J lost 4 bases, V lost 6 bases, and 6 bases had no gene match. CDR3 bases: TGTGCCAGCAGCCCCGGGGGACAGGGCTATGGCTACACCTTC. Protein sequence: CASSPGGQGYGYTF.

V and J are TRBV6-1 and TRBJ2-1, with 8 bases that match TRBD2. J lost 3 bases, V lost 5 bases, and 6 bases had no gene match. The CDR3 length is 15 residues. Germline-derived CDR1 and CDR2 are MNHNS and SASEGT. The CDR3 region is CASSTGTRFYNEQFF. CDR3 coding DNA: TGTGCCAGCAGTACCGGGACTAGATTCTACAATGAGCAGTTCTTC.

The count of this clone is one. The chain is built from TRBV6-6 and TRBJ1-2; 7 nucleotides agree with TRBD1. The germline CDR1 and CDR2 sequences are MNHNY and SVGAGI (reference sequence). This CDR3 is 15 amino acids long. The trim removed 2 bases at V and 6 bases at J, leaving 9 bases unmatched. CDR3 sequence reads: CASSYPQTGSDGYTF. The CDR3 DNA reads TGTGCCAGCAGTTACCCCCAGACAGGGTCGGATGGCTACACCTTC.

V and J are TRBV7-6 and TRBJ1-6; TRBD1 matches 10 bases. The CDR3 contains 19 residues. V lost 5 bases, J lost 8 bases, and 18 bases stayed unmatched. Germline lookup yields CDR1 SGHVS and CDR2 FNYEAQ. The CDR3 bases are TGTGCCAGCAGCCCGCCTACGCCTTTCGGGACAGGGGTTTATTCACCCCTCCACTTT. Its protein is CASSPPTPFGTGVYSPLHF.

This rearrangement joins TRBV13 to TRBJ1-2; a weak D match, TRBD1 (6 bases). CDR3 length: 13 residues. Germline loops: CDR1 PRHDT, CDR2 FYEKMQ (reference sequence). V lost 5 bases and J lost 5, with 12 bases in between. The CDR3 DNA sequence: TGTGCCAGCAGCCCCAGGGACAAGTATGGCTACACCTTC. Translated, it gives CASSPRDKYGYTF.

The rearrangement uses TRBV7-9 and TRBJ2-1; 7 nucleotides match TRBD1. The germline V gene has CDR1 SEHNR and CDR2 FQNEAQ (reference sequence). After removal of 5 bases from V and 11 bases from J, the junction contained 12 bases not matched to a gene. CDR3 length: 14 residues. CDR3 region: CASSPGQTPGKQFF. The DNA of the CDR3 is TGTGCCAGCAGCCCGGGACAGACGCCCGGGAAGCAGTTCTTC.

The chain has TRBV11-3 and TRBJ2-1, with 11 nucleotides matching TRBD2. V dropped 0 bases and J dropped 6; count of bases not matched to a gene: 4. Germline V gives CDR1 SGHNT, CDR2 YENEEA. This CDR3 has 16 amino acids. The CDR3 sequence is CASSLDSGRVLNEQFF. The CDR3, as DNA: TGTGCCAGCAGCTTAGATAGCGGGAGGGTCCTCAATGAGCAGTTCTTC.